The 31 T cell receptor beta chains below come from one sample, sequenced in a study of T cell changes during pregnancy in multiple sclerosis (dated by TCRdb to the late 2010s). Library construction relied on the immunoSEQ multiplex PCR assay. TCRdb re-hosts the immuneACCESS table, in-frame sequences only. Its copies lack some clones; in the studies checked, an unresolved V gene accounts for under half of them, and the cause for the rest is not known. The table for this sample lists around 110,000 clones; about nine tenths of them were counted only once. The ten largest clones represent roughly 1.7% of the sample. The material sequenced was peripheral blood, taken after pregnancy. Receptors were obtained from a female donor with multiple sclerosis, enrolled in a pregnancy study.

This clone occurred once. V is TRBV6-1 and J is TRBJ2-1; D possibly corresponds to TRBD2 (5 bases). V lost 6 bases and J lost 8, with 14 bases in between. CDR3 length equals 13 residues. Per germline, CDR1 MNHNS and CDR2 SASEGT. The CDR3 nucleotides read TGTGCCAGCAGGAGGGTGGCGCGGGATGAGCAGTTCTTC. Translated: CASRRVARDEQFF.

The CDR3, as DNA: TGCGCCAGCAGACCCGGAGTAGCGGCTAGCTCCTACAATGAGCAGTTCTTC. Its protein is CASRPGVAASSYNEQFF. The V and J genes are TRBV5-1 and TRBJ2-1; D perhaps matches TRBD2 (6 bases). The CDR3 runs 17 residues. V lost 5 bases to trimming and J lost 0 bases, with 18 bases between them. Germline CDR1 SGHRS, CDR2 YFSETQ.

As DNA, the CDR3 is TGTGCCAGCGGGCGGGAGCTGAACACTGAAGCTTTCTTT. This translates into CASGRELNTEAFF. The chain links TRBV2 to TRBJ1-1; no reliable D call. There are 13 residues in the CDR3. CDR1 is SNHLY and CDR2 is FYNNEI in the germline V gene. Deletions cut 8 bases from V and 0 bases from J, with 10 bases between.

CDR3 sequence: CASSFGAGVSYEQYF. The CDR3 bases are TGTGCCAGCAGTTTTGGGGCAGGGGTGTCCTACGAGCAGTACTTC. The chain couples TRBV6-5 to TRBJ2-7; TRBD1 might be the D (6 bases). V lost 4 bases and J lost 1, with 14 bases in between. CDR3 length equals 15 residues. CDR1 is MNHEY, CDR2 SVGAGI, per germline.

The chain employs TRBV19 and TRBJ2-7, with 8 bases that match TRBD1. V lost 3 bases and J lost 6; bases outside the gene matches: 4. Germline V gene sequence: CDR1 LNHDA, CDR2 SQIVND (reference sequence). This CDR3 is built from 13 residues. CDR3 region: CASSIDRGREQYF. Written as DNA, the CDR3 is TGTGCCAGTAGTATCGACAGGGGACGCGAGCAGTACTTC.

The genes are TRBV15 and TRBJ2-6, with no clear D. V was clipped by 1 base and J by 0 bases, with 7 bases between them. Germline V gene lookup returns CDR1 LNHNV and CDR2 YYDKDF (reference sequence). The CDR3 extends over 16 amino acids. The CDR3: CATSRGALSGANVLTF. CDR3 DNA: TGTGCCACCAGCAGAGGGGCCCTCTCTGGGGCCAACGTCCTGACTTTC.

The gene calls are TRBV5-1 and TRBJ2-7, with D tentatively TRBD1 (6 bases). V was trimmed by 1 base and J by 6 bases, leaving 14 bases between them. From germline, CDR1 is SGHRS and CDR2 YFSETQ. The CDR3 contains 14 residues. The chain's CDR3 is CASSLTGTPGEQYF. The CDR3 DNA is TGCGCCAGCAGCTTGACAGGGACCCCGGGCGAGCAGTACTTC.

This sequence joins TRBV5-6 and TRBJ1-2; D is possibly TRBD1 (5 bases). The V gene's germline CDR1 is SGHDT and CDR2 YYEEEE. The V and J ends lost 3 bases and 0 bases respectively, with 6 bases between them. The CDR3 has 13 amino acids. The CDR3 protein is CASSSTANYGYTF. CDR3 bases: TGTGCCAGCAGCTCGACAGCTAACTATGGCTACACCTTC.

The rearrangement links TRBV5-4 to TRBJ1-3; TRBD1 matches at 7 bases. V trimming: 0 bases; J trimming: 0 bases; junction bases outside the gene matches: 6. CDR1 SGHNT and CDR2 YYREEE come from the germline V gene (reference sequence). The CDR3 is made up of 17 amino acids. CDR3 residues: CASSLEGTASSGNTIYF. CDR3 nucleotides: TGTGCCAGCAGCTTGGAGGGGACAGCAAGCTCTGGAAACACCATATATTTT.

The V call is TRBV6-6, the J call TRBJ2-7; a weak D match, TRBD1 (6 bases). Trimming cost V 5 bases and J 4 bases, with 9 bases left between them. The CDR3 is made up of 12 amino acids. Germline-derived CDR1 and CDR2 are MNHNY and SVGAGI (reference sequence). The CDR3 DNA sequence: TGTGCCAGCAGTCCTACAGGGTACGAGCAGTACTTC. Translated: CASSPTGYEQYF.

The chain recombines TRBV7-8 with TRBJ1-1; no firm D call. The germline CDR1 and CDR2 sequences are SGHVS and FQNEAQ. V was cut by 4 bases and J by 4 bases, with 7 bases left in between. This CDR3 has 12 amino acids. The CDR3 protein is CASSSGSTEAFF. CDR3 in DNA: TGTGCCAGCAGCTCGGGTAGCACTGAAGCTTTCTTT.

As DNA, the CDR3 is TGTGCCAGCAGTATATCGACAGGGCAGGGCTACACCTTC. Its translation is CASSISTGQGYTF. The chain is built from TRBV6-6 and TRBJ1-2; 7 nucleotides line up with TRBD1. Per the germline V gene, CDR1 is MNHNY and CDR2 is SVGAGI (reference sequence). Trimming removed 5 bases from V and 8 bases from J; junction bases left unmatched: 8. This CDR3 has 13 amino acids.

The genes are TRBV12-2 and TRBJ2-4; the table's D call, TRBD1, has no DNA check behind it. TRBV12-2 is given as a pseudogene. This CDR3 has 22 amino acids. CDR3 in amino acids: CASRLARVLDRGYRLAKNIQYF. The CDR3 nucleotides are TGTGCAAGTCGCTTAGCACGGGTTCTGGACAGGGGATACCGACTAGCCAAAAACATTCAGTACTTC.

The CDR3 nucleotides read TGTGCCAGCAGTACCGGGGGGTTTAGCACAGATACGCAGTATTTT. Protein product: CASSTGGFSTDTQYF. The chain couples TRBV7-8 to TRBJ2-3; 7 nucleotides agree with TRBD2. The CDR3 consists of 15 residues. Unmatched junction bases numbered 6, after V lost 6 bases and J lost 0 bases. The germline gives CDR1 SGHVS, CDR2 FQNEAQ.

The J gene is TRBJ1-5, the V gene TRBV29-1, with TRBD1 identical over 9 bases. The J segment lost 6 bases and the V segment lost 4 bases, leaving 7 bases of the junction unmatched. CDR3 length: 14 residues. CDR1 SQVTM and CDR2 ANQGSEA come from the germline V gene. The CDR3 nucleotides read TGCAGCGTTGGGGACAGGGCGACGGGTCAGCCCCAGCATTTT. This codes for CSVGDRATGQPQHF.

This sequence joins TRBV6-9 and TRBJ2-7; D call uncertain. Trimming pared 10 bases from V and 2 bases from J, leaving 9 bases between. Germline-derived CDR1 and CDR2 are MNHGY and SVAAGI. The CDR3 length is 11 residues. CDR3 residues: CAILLTYEQYF. CDR3 bases: TGTGCCATTCTCCTTACCTACGAGCAGTACTTC.

The chain uses TRBV30 and TRBJ2-1; 7 bases match TRBD2. With 3 bases clipped from V and 10 bases from J, the junction kept 3 bases outside the gene matches. The CDR3 is made up of 11 amino acids. CDR1 and CDR2 (germline): GTSNPN, SVGIG (reference sequence). CDR3 coding DNA: TGTGCCTGGAGCAGGGAGGGAGAGCAGTTCTTC. As protein: CAWSREGEQFF.

This chain joins TRBV19 and TRBJ1-1; no definite D call. V was cut by 5 bases and J by 0 bases, with 16 bases left in between. The CDR3 consists of 16 residues. Germline CDR1 and CDR2: LNHDA and SQIVND (reference sequence). In nucleotides, the CDR3 is TGTGCCAGTAGTCTCCCCCCAAGAGGCTTGAACACTGAAGCTTTCTTT. It specifies CASSLPPRGLNTEAFF.

This clone was seen a handful of times. The V gene is TRBV19, the J gene TRBJ1-1; maybe TRBD1 (6 bases). CDR3 size: 13 residues. CDR1 is LNHDA and CDR2 is SQIVND in the germline V gene (reference sequence). V shed 5 bases and J shed 3 bases, with 10 bases lying between them. The chain's CDR3 is CASSQGFYTEAFF. The CDR3 nucleotides are TGTGCCAGTAGTCAGGGGTTTTACACTGAAGCTTTCTTT.

This clone was observed a single time. The chain carries TRBV30 and TRBJ2-7, with D tentatively TRBD1 (6 bases). V lost 0 bases and J lost 3, with 6 bases in between. Germline CDR1 reads GTSNPN; CDR2 reads SVGIG (reference sequence). The CDR3 extends over 12 amino acids. The CDR3 DNA sequence: TGTGCCTGGAGTGTGACAGGCTACGAGCAGTACTTC. Residues: CAWSVTGYEQYF.

This clone was counted once. The chain has TRBV6-5 and TRBJ1-6; tentative D call: TRBD1 (5 bases). Germline values: CDR1 MNHEY, CDR2 SVGAGI. The CDR3 runs to 13 residues. V gave up 6 bases and J gave up 5 bases, with 8 bases separating them. CDR3 sequence reads: CASRDRDNSPLHF. Here the CDR3 DNA reads TGTGCCAGCAGAGACAGAGATAATTCACCCCTCCACTTT.

This clone came up a few times. The rearrangement links TRBV19 to TRBJ2-1; 9 bases are shared with TRBD1. The V and J ends lost 5 bases and 10 bases, in that order; junction bases with no gene match: 6. CDR1 and CDR2 from the germline V gene are LNHDA and SQIVND (reference sequence). This CDR3 is 13 amino acids long. The CDR3 loop is CASSGTGGEEQFF. DNA of the CDR3: TGTGCCAGTAGTGGTACAGGGGGCGAGGAGCAGTTCTTC.

The chain recombines TRBV18 with TRBJ2-7, with 16 bases fitting TRBD2. Unmatched junction bases numbered 2, after V lost 3 bases and J lost 0 bases. CDR1 and CDR2 from the germline V gene are KGHSH and LQKENI. This CDR3 has 17 residues. The DNA of the CDR3 is TGTGCCAGCTCACCGGGACTAGCGGGAGGGTTCTCCTACGAGCAGTACTTC. It encodes CASSPGLAGGFSYEQYF.

The V gene is TRBV6-1, the J gene TRBJ2-3; 9 bases align to TRBD2. After removal of 10 bases from V and 4 bases from J, the junction contained 9 bases not matched to a gene. This CDR3 contains 14 residues. Germline V gene data show CDR1 as MNHNS and CDR2 as SASEGT. CDR3 sequence reads: CATNSGGGADTQYF. CDR3 nucleotides: TGTGCCACCAATAGCGGGGGAGGGGCAGATACGCAGTATTTT.

The J gene is TRBJ2-5, the V gene TRBV6-1, with 8 bases aligning to TRBD1. V dropped 1 base and J dropped 2; count of bases not matched to a gene: 6. Germline V gene lookup returns CDR1 MNHNS and CDR2 SASEGT. CDR3 length: 16 residues. For the CDR3, the DNA is TGTGCCAGCAGTGAAGGTTCAGGGGGCGGTCAAGAGACCCAGTACTTC. As protein: CASSEGSGGGQETQYF.

This chain uses TRBV7-8 with TRBJ2-7; D is undetermined. V was pared by 5 bases and J by 3 bases, with 11 bases between. The CDR3 is 13 residues long. The germline CDR1 and CDR2 sequences are SGHVS and FQNEAQ. The CDR3: CASSLGLRYEQYF. CDR3 DNA: TGTGCCAGCAGCCTCGGTCTCCGCTACGAGCAGTACTTC.

This clone was picked up a small number of times. The rearrangement links TRBV6-1 to TRBJ1-5; D perhaps matches TRBD1 (6 bases). Per the germline V gene, CDR1 is MNHNS and CDR2 is SASEGT. The length of the CDR3 is 15 residues. Trimming cost V 5 bases and J 0 bases, with 11 bases left between them. CDR3: CASSMTGLSNQPQHF. The CDR3 DNA reads TGTGCCAGCAGTATGACAGGACTTAGCAATCAGCCCCAGCATTTT.

The chain combines TRBV5-4 with TRBJ2-1, with TRBD2 identical over 8 bases. CDR1 is SGHNT, CDR2 YYREEE, per germline (reference sequence). The length of the CDR3 is 14 residues. Trimming removed 1 base from V and 5 bases from J; junction bases left unmatched: 2. CDR3: CASSLKAGDNEQFF. The CDR3 region has the DNA TGTGCCAGCAGCTTGAAAGCGGGAGACAATGAGCAGTTCTTC.

The V gene is TRBV30, the J gene TRBJ2-1, with 7 bases aligning to TRBD2. Trimming cost V 0 bases and J 10 bases; bases outside gene matches: 3. The germline V gene has CDR1 GTSNPN and CDR2 SVGIG (reference sequence). The CDR3 contains 12 residues. CDR3 DNA: TGTGCCTGGAGTGTACCGGGACTAGAGCAGTTCTTC. Protein product: CAWSVPGLEQFF.

This clone was seen once. The chain links TRBV7-2 to TRBJ1-1; unclear D gene. The V and J ends lost 5 bases and 7 bases respectively, with 11 bases between them. The CDR3 is made up of 12 amino acids. Germline CDR1 reads SGHTA; CDR2 reads FQGNSA. Here the CDR3 reads CASSLNLYEAFF. Written as DNA, the CDR3 is TGTGCCAGCAGCCTCAACTTATATGAAGCTTTCTTT.

This chain connects TRBV19 to TRBJ2-7, with a weak D call TRBD1 (8 bases). Trimming stripped 6 bases from V and 5 bases from J, with 20 bases between. The CDR3 runs 15 residues. Germline V gene data show CDR1 as LNHDA and CDR2 as SQIVND (reference sequence). CDR3 bases: TGTGCCAGTAGCCTGGGGGGGACAGGAGTCAACGAGCAGTACTTC. Translating gives CASSLGGTGVNEQYF. Supplemented by reference TRBV19 and TRBJ2-7, the full variable domain reads DGGITQSPKYLFRKEGQNVTLSCEQNLNHDAMYWYRQDPGQGLRLIYYSQIVNDFQKGDIAEGYSVSREKKESFPLTVTSAQKNPTAFYLCASSLGGTGVNEQYFGPGTRLTVT.